This is a list of T cell receptor beta chains from one sample in a study of beta chain features in type 1 diabetes. TCRdb keeps only in-frame clones here, not all; method: immunoSEQ multiplex PCR. The top ten clones hold more than 0.015% of a sample with more than 250,000 clones, roughly an eighth of them seen once. Source material: naive CD4+ T cells from blood. The receptor set was obtained from a man younger than 40 with type 1 diabetes. Both conserved end residues are part of each CDR3. The D gene is left open where the match is weak. Clone size, where shown, is once, few, many, or a class for clones that have expanded.

>TRBJ2-1|TRBV19|few|.
CASSIGGGTYNEQFF
TGTGCCAGTAGTATAGGAGGGGGAACCTACAATGAGCAGTTCTTC
>TRBJ1-5|TRBV30|few|.
CAWSVQAGWQPQHF
TGTGCCTGGAGTGTACAGGCTGGGTGGCAGCCCCAGCATTTT
>TRBJ2-1|TRBV5-1|.|TRBD2
CASSLGLSGRGSEQFF
TGCGCCAGCAGCTTGGGTTTGAGCGGGAGGGGAAGCGAGCAGTTCTTC
>TRBJ2-7|TRBV4-2|.|TRBD2
CASSQDMGLADYEQYF
TGTGCCAGCAGCCAAGACATGGGCCTAGCGGACTACGAGCAGTACTTC
>TRBJ2-1|TRBV6-1|few|TRBD2
CASKLAGYNEQFF
TGTGCCAGCAAACTAGCGGGCTACAATGAGCAGTTCTTC
>TRBJ2-1|TRBV5-1|few|.
CASSLVVASSYNEQFF
TGCGCCAGCAGCTTGGTGGTAGCGAGCTCCTACAATGAGCAGTTCTTC
>TRBJ1-1|TRBV7-9|.|.
CASLRGNTEAFF
TGTGCCAGCCTTAGGGGGAACACTGAAGCTTTCTTT
>TRBJ2-1|TRBV9|.|TRBD1
CASSPRTGATVHEQFF
TGTGCCAGCAGCCCTCGGACAGGGGCTACGGTCCATGAGCAGTTCTTC
>TRBJ1-2|TRBV27|few|.
CASRPGGGYGYTF
TGTGCCAGCAGGCCTGGGGGGGGCTATGGCTACACCTTC
>TRBJ2-7|TRBV19|.|TRBD2
CASSTGEGPRYEQYF
TGTGCCAGTAGTACGGGGGAGGGCCCTCGGTACGAGCAGTACTTC
>TRBJ1-1|TRBV30|.|.
CAWSVPWAKGAVGHTEAFF
TGTGCCTGGAGTGTACCCTGGGCCAAAGGGGCGGTAGGGCACACTGAAGCTTTCTTT
>TRBJ2-3|TRBV18|.|TRBD2
CASSPRAGSTDTQYF
TGTGCCAGCTCACCACGAGCGGGGAGCACAGATACGCAGTATTTT
>TRBJ1-1|TRBV7-2|.|.
CASSLENEGTEAFF
TGTGCCAGCAGCTTGGAGAACGAGGGCACTGAAGCTTTCTTT
>TRBJ2-7|TRBV18|.|.
CASSPATDYEQYF
TGTGCCAGCTCACCAGCGACCGACTACGAGCAGTACTTC
>TRBJ2-5|TRBV6-1|once|TRBD2
CASRVAGAKTQYF
TGTGCCAGCAGGGTAGCGGGAGCTAAGACCCAGTACTTC
>TRBJ2-7|TRBV5-6|.|.
CASSHMYEQYF
TGTGCCAGCAGCCACATGTACGAGCAGTACTTC
>TRBJ2-1|TRBV19|.|.
CASSITGLYNEQFF
TGTGCCAGTAGTATTACGGGACTCTACAATGAGCAGTTCTTC
>TRBJ2-5|TRBV28|few|TRBD2
CASITSGTSETQYF
TGTGCCAGCATTACTAGCGGGACGTCAGAGACCCAGTACTTC
>TRBJ2-5|TRBV28|few|.
CASSSTGETQYF
TGTGCCAGCAGTTCCACGGGGGAGACCCAGTACTTC
>TRBJ2-3|TRBV5-1|.|.
CASSLASGVVTDTQYF
TGCGCCAGCAGCTTGGCCTCGGGAGTTGTAACAGATACGCAGTATTTT
>TRBJ1-2|TRBV18|few|TRBD1
CASSPQAGQGSYGYTF
TGTGCCAGCTCACCACAAGCGGGACAGGGGTCCTATGGCTACACCTTC
>TRBJ2-1|TRBV11-1|.|.
CASSLEPSPRSYNEQFF
TGTGCCAGCAGCTTAGAACCTAGCCCTCGCTCCTACAATGAGCAGTTCTTC
>TRBJ2-1|TRBV18|.|.
CASSWGTSSYNEQFF
TGTGCCAGCTCCTGGGGAACTAGCAGCTACAATGAGCAGTTCTTC
>TRBJ1-5|TRBV19|.|.
CASSAQVIRGNQPQHF
TGTGCCAGTAGTGCACAGGTGATTAGGGGCAATCAGCCCCAGCATTTT
>TRBJ1-2|TRBV27|.|.
CASSLSASTGLLGYGYTF
TGTGCCAGCAGTTTATCAGCCTCGACAGGCCTGTTAGGGTATGGCTACACCTTC
>TRBJ1-5|TRBV2|.|.
CATDQGISNQPQHF
TGTGCCACCGATCAGGGGATAAGCAATCAGCCCCAGCATTTT
>TRBJ2-7|TRBV4-3|few|TRBD2
CASSQDRKAGGQYF
TGCGCCAGCAGCCAAGATCGGAAGGCGGGAGGGCAGTACTTC
>TRBJ1-1|TRBV2|few|TRBD1
CASSGDRENTEAFF
TGTGCCAGCAGTGGCGACAGGGAAAACACTGAAGCTTTCTTT
>TRBJ2-5|TRBV11-2|few|TRBD1
CASSYPGTGGWETQYF
TGTGCCAGCAGCTATCCCGGGACAGGGGGGTGGGAGACCCAGTACTTC
>TRBJ1-2|TRBV7-2|.|TRBD1
CASSFRDRDGYTF
TGTGCCAGCAGCTTCCGGGACAGGGATGGCTACACCTTC
>TRBJ2-1|TRBV29-1|.|TRBD2
CSVGGGPGRYNEQFF
TGCAGCGTTGGGGGGGGTCCGGGACGTTACAATGAGCAGTTCTTC
>TRBJ2-7|TRBV28|.|TRBD1
CASSPSGTVREQYF
TGTGCCAGCAGTCCGTCCGGGACAGTTCGGGAGCAGTACTTC
>TRBJ2-5|TRBV18|.|.
CASSRSLETQYF
TGTGCCAGCTCACGTTCCTTAGAGACCCAGTACTTC
>TRBJ1-1|TRBV6-5|few|.
CASSSTGGLLEAFF
TGTGCCAGCAGTTCTACAGGCGGCCTCCTTGAAGCTTTCTTT
>TRBJ2-1|TRBV15|few|TRBD2
CATSSQSGTSGYNEQFF
TGTGCCACCAGCAGTCAGTCCGGGACTAGCGGTTACAATGAGCAGTTCTTC
>TRBJ1-1|TRBV28|.|.
CASSSGHLNTEAFF
TGTGCCAGCAGTTCGGGACACCTGAACACTGAAGCTTTCTTT
>TRBJ2-1|TRBV7-2|.|.
CASSPALATVNNEQFF
TGTGCCAGCAGCCCGGCGTTAGCGACCGTCAACAATGAGCAGTTCTTC
>TRBJ2-7|TRBV5-1|.|TRBD2
CASSLSGGGGYEQYF
TGCGCCAGCAGCTTGTCGGGGGGAGGCGGCTACGAGCAGTACTTC
>TRBJ2-5|TRBV30|.|TRBD2
CAWSRLAGGREQYF
TGTGCCTGGAGTCGCCTAGCGGGAGGAAGGGAGCAGTACTTC
>TRBJ2-2|TRBV4-1|.|.
CASSTRRGNTGELFF
TGCGCCAGCAGCACTCGGAGGGGGAACACCGGGGAGCTGTTTTTT